Listed below are T cell receptor beta chains from one sample, sequenced in a study of regulatory T cells in long-lasting Graves disease. In TCRdb, the multiplex PCR reads were re-called with MiXCR into one record per CDR3 protein. The sample carries hundreds of thousands of distinct CDR3 sequences, about 14% recorded once. The sample here was peripheral blood mononuclear cells (PBMCs), taken at new diagnosis, from a patient treated with antithyroid drugs. Every receptor here comes from a female donor with Graves disease. Both conserved end residues are trimmed from each CDR3. The order of the fields is V gene, J gene, CDR3 protein.

TRBV20-1	TRBJ2-1	SAPRGRGYGEQF
TRBV20-1	TRBJ2-3	SASTGLYLSTDTQY
TRBV28	TRBJ2-7	ASKPPLGTYEQY
TRBV30	TRBJ1-5	AWSLQVSQPQH
TRBV12-5	TRBJ2-1	ASGLGGDRGYNEQF
TRBV7-3	TRBJ2-2	ASSPLAGVTGELF
TRBV4-1	TRBJ1-2	ASSQGRGMYGYT
TRBV27	TRBJ2-2	ASSDGTVNTGELF
TRBV27	TRBJ1-6	ASRPWNSPLH
TRBV7-3	TRBJ1-1	ASRPGPRSFEAF
TRBV6-1	TRBJ1-5	ASIQGGSNQPQH
TRBV27	TRBJ1-4	ASSLFGGGGEKLF
TRBV5-8	TRBJ1-6	ASSLAGQGRASPLH
TRBV27	TRBJ2-2	ASSAREVNTGELF
TRBV18	TRBJ2-3	ASRSAAGDTQY
TRBV11-2	TRBJ1-2	ASSFPTGGNPYGYT
TRBV11-2	TRBJ2-5	ASSLEPGLQETQY
TRBV4-1	TRBJ1-1	ASSQDWGVTEAF
TRBV7-9	TRBJ2-1	ASSLGQGAYEQC
TRBV29-1	TRBJ2-3	SVQHLEGGIGDTQY
TRBV12-5	TRBJ2-2	ASGTRTSGNTGELF
TRBV11-2	TRBJ2-1	ASSLSAGGDNEQF
TRBV18	TRBJ2-7	ASSPETPPYEQY
TRBV18	TRBJ2-7	ASSQGPGDYEQY
TRBV10-3	TRBJ1-2	AISRQGGDYGYT
TRBV11-1	TRBJ1-2	ASSLRNSGYT
TRBV3-1	TRBJ1-5	ASSQGTVYSNQPQH
TRBV4-1	TRBJ2-3	ASSQDPAGNTDTQY